The sequence of this TCR beta chain was determined in a study of cytomegalovirus exposure and HLA in healthy donors. Trimming removed 5 bases from V and 2 bases from J; junction bases left unmatched: 5. Germline V gene data show CDR1 as MNHNY and CDR2 as SVGAGI (reference sequence). This CDR3 contains 14 residues. General study findings and limits: In the approximately 120 validation repertoires, a later analysis found that first-cohort TCR clusters tended to co-occur. It was approximately 160 TCR beta chains that were listed as cytomegalovirus-associated. Rare TCR sequences predominated, though certain public TCRs were found in many donors. For cytomegalovirus status, the classifier reportedly gave diagnoses with high specificity and sensitivity.

Here immunoSEQ multiplex PCR was the method, and the copy in TCRdb shows in-frame clones only, minus some. The repertoire holds 130,000 or so clones, around 85% seen once, with roughly 1.9% in the top ten. As to this clone: The antigen is not known.

The receptor was isolated from a woman younger than 45 in good health and CMV-seronegative. V gene TRBV6-6 combines with J gene TRBJ1-2; 7 nucleotides align to TRBD1. What was sequenced was PBMCs. This chain's CDR3 is CASSKSRGNYGYTF. The CDR3 nucleotides read TGTGCCAGCAGTAAAAGCAGGGGGAACTATGGCTACACCTTC.